This record covers a single T cell receptor (beta chain). Germline CDR1 and CDR2: SGHTA and FQGNSA. The CDR3 spans 16 residues. The V end lost 1 base, the J end lost 7 bases, and 17 bases lay between the germline ends. PCR used 60 Vbeta primers and 13 Jbeta primers. Method: immunoSEQ multiplex PCR; TCRdb's copy keeps in-frame clones and lacks some. Among 55,000 to 70,000 clones listed, about two thirds were seen once. This entry is derived from a study of cytomegalovirus exposure and HLA in healthy donors. The genes are TRBV7-2 and TRBJ1-5; possible D gene TRBD1, 5 bases. Sequenced input: PBMCs. The TCR originated in a man aged 35-49 years in good health and CMV-seropositive. The CDR3 sequence: CASSLGQLNRHQPQHF. For the CDR3, the DNA is TGTGCCAGCAGCTTAGGACAGCTCAATCGTCACCAGCCCCAGCATTTT.